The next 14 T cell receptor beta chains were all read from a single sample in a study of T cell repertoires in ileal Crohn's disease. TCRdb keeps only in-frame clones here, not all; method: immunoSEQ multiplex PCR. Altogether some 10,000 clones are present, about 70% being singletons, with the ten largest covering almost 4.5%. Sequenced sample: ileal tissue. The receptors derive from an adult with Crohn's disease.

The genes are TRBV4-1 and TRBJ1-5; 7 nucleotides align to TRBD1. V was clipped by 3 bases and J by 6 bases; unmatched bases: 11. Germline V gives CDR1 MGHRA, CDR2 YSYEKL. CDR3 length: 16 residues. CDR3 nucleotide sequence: TGCGCCAGCAGCCACGCCCCCCCCCAGGGGGGTCAGCCCCAGCATTTT. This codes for CASSHAPPQGGQPQHF.

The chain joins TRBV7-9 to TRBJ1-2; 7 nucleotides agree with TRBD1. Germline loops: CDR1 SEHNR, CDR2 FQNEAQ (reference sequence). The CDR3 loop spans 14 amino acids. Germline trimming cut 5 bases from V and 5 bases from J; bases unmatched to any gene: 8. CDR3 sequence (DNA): TGTGCCAGCAGCGCCCCGGGACAGAAATATGGCTACACCTTC. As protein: CASSAPGQKYGYTF.

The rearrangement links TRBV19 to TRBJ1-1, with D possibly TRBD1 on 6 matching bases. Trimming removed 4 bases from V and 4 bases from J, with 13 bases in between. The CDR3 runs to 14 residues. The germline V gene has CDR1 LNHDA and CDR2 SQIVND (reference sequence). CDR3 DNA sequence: TGTGCCAGTAGTACCTTACAGGGTCTCACTGAAGCTTTCTTT. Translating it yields CASSTLQGLTEAFF. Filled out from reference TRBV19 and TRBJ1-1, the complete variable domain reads DGGITQSPKYLFRKEGQNVTLSCEQNLNHDAMYWYRQDPGQGLRLIYYSQIVNDFQKGDIAEGYSVSREKKESFPLTVTSAQKNPTAFYLCASSTLQGLTEAFFGQGTRLTVV.

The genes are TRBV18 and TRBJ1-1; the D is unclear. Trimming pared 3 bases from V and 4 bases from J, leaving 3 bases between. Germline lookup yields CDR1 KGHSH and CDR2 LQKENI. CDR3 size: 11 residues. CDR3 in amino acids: CASSPFTEAFF. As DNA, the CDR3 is TGTGCCAGCTCACCCTTCACTGAAGCTTTCTTT. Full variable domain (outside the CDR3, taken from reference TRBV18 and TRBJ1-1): NAGVMQNPRHLVRRRGQEARLRCSPMKGHSHVYWYRQLPEEGLKFMVYLQKENIIDESGMPKERFSAEFPKEGPSILRIQQVVRGDSAAYFCASSPFTEAFFGQGTRLTVV.

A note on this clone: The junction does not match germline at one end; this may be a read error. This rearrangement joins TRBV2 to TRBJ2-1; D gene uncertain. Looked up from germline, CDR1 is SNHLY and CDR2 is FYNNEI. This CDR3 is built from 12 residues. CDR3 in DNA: TGTGCCAGCAGCGACTCCAACAATGAGCAGTTCTTC. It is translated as CASSDSNNEQFF.

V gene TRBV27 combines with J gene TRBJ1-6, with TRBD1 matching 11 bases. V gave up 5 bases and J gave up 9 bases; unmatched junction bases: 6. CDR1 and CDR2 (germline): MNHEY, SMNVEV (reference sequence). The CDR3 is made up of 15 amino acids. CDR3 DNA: TGTGCCAGCAGTCTCGGACAGGGGGCCGGTTCACCCCTCCACTTT. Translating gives CASSLGQGAGSPLHF.

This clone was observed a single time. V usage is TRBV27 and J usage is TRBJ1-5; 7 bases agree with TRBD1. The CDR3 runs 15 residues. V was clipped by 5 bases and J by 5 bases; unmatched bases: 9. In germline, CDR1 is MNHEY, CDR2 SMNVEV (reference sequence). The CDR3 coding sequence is TGTGCCAGCAGTCAAAGTCAGGGGGAGGATCAGCCCCAGCATTTT. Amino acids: CASSQSQGEDQPQHF.

CDR3 in amino acids: CASSPERGPGKNIQYF. The CDR3 DNA is TGCGCCAGCAGCCCCGAGCGGGGGCCCGGGAAAAACATTCAGTACTTC. V gene TRBV4-1 combines with J gene TRBJ2-4; 8 bases are shared with TRBD2. CDR1 and CDR2 (germline): MGHRA, YSYEKL. The CDR3 consists of 16 residues. V lost 4 bases and J lost 4; bases outside the gene matches: 9.

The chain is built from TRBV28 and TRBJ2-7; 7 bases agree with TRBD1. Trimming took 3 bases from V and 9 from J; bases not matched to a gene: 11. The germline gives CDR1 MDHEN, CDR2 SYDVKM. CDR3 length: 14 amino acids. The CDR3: CASSFDRASRTQYF. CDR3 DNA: TGTGCCAGCAGTTTCGACAGGGCTTCGAGGACGCAGTACTTC.

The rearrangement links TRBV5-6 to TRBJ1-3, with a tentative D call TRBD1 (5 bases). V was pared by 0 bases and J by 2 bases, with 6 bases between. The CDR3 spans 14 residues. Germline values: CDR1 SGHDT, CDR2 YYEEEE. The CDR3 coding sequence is TGTGCCAGCAGCTTGGTAGGGGCTGGAAACACCATATATTTT. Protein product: CASSLVGAGNTIYF.

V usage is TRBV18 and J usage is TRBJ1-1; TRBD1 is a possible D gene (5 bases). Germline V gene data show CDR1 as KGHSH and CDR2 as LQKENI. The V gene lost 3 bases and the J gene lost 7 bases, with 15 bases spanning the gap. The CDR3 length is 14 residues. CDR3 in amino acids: CASSPSRVANEAFF. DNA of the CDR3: TGTGCCAGCTCACCCTCCAGGGTGGCTAATGAAGCTTTCTTT.

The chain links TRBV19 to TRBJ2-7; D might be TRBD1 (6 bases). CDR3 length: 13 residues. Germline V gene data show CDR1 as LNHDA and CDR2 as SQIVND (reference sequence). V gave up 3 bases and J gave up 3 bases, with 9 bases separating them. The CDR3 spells CASSIQQGYEQYF. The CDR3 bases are TGTGCCAGTAGTATCCAACAGGGCTACGAGCAGTACTTC.

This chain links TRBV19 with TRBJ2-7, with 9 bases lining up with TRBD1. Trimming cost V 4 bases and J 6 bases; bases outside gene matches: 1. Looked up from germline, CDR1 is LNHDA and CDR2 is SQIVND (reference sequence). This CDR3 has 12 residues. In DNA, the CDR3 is TGTGCCAGTAGTAGGACAGGGGCCGAGCAGTACTTC. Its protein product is CASSRTGAEQYF.

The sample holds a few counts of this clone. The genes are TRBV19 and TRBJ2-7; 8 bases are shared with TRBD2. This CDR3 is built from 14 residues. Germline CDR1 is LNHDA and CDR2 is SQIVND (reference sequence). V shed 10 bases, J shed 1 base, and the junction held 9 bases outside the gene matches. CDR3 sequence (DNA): TGTGCCACCCACCCAAGCGGGGGTTCCTACGAGCAGTACTTC. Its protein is CATHPSGGSYEQYF.